This T cell receptor beta chain emerged from a study of technical replicates of blood from a few donors. V dropped 4 bases and J dropped 9 bases, with 13 bases sitting between them. Germline V gene data show CDR1 as SNHLY and CDR2 as FYNNEI. The CDR3 is 14 amino acids. Profiling relied on immunoSEQ multiplex PCR, and the TCRdb table lists in-frame clones only, not all of them. The sample holds 44,000 or so clones, about 93% seen once. Sequences were obtained from PBMCs. The rearrangement uses TRBV2 and TRBJ1-6; the D gene is possibly TRBD1 (6 bases). This TCR derives from a human donor in good health. Some clones in this sample may be carry-over from other donors' samples. The chain's CDR3 is CASSGAQGFSPLHF. As DNA, the CDR3 is TGTGCCAGCAGTGGGGCACAGGGTTTTTCACCCCTCCACTTT.